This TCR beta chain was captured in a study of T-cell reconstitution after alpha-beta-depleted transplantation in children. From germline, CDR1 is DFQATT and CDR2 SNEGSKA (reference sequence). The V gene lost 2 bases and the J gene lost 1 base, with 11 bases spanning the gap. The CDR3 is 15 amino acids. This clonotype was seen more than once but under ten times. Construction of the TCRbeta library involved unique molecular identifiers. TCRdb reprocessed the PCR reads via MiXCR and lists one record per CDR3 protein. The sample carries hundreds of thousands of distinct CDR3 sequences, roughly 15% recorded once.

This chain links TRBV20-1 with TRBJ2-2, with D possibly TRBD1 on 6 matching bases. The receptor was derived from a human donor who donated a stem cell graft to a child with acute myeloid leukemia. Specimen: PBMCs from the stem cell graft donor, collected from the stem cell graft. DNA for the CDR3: TGCAGTGCTAGATGGGGGCCTTTGAACACCGGGGAGCTGTTTTTT. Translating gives CSARWGPLNTGELFF.